This is a list of T cell receptor beta chains from one sample in a study of human T cells and chemical hapten exposure. TCRdb independently ran MiXCR on the RACE reads; one entry per CDR3 protein. The sample lists 180,000 or so distinct CDR3 sequences; nearly 30% were seen once. The input for sequencing was whole blood, taken in connection with sensitization to the hapten diphenylcyclopropenone (DPC). The origin of the receptors is a woman aged 25 to 39 with alopecia areata. Some clones in this sample may be carry-over from other donors' samples. CDR3s include the opening cysteine and the closing phenylalanine or tryptophan. The D gene is left open where the match is weak. Some rows mark clone size as missing; the rest say once, few, many or name a class of expanded clone.

J gene: TRBJ2-3
clone size: few
D gene: TRBD2
V gene: TRBV7-9
CDR3 protein: CASSSQAGVSDTQYF
CDR3 DNA: TGTGCCAGCAGCTCGCAAGCGGGAGTGTCAGATACGCAGTATTTT

J gene: TRBJ1-6
clone size: NA
D gene: NA
V gene: TRBV28
CDR3 protein: CASRDGASLHF
CDR3 DNA: TGTGCCAGCCGGGACGGTGCTTCCCTCCACTTT

J gene: TRBJ1-5
clone size: NA
D gene: NA
V gene: TRBV7-2
CDR3 protein: CASSAANQQPQHF
CDR3 DNA: TGTGCCAGCAGCGCAGCAAACCAACAGCCCCAGCATTTT

J gene: TRBJ2-5
clone size: few
D gene: NA
V gene: TRBV20-1
CDR3 protein: CSAPTDVETQYF
CDR3 DNA: TGCAGTGCTCCGACAGACGTAGAGACCCAGTACTTC

J gene: TRBJ1-4
clone size: NA
D gene: NA
V gene: TRBV7-8
CDR3 protein: CASSSPWGSTNEKLFF
CDR3 DNA: TGTGCCAGCAGCTCACCTTGGGGAAGCACTAATGAAAAACTGTTTTTT

J gene: TRBJ1-5
clone size: few
D gene: TRBD1
V gene: TRBV2
CDR3 protein: CASSTTGIVTQPQHF
CDR3 DNA: TGTGCCAGCAGTACGACAGGGATCGTCACTCAGCCCCAGCATTTT

J gene: TRBJ2-1
clone size: NA
D gene: TRBD2
V gene: TRBV29-1
CDR3 protein: CSVRKLGPLAGGDEQFF
CDR3 DNA: TGCAGCGTCCGAAAATTGGGGCCGCTAGCGGGAGGCGATGAGCAGTTCTTC

J gene: TRBJ2-7
clone size: few
D gene: NA
V gene: TRBV30
CDR3 protein: CAWSRTGTTPHEQYF
CDR3 DNA: TGTGCCTGGAGTCGTACAGGGACCACTCCTCACGAGCAGTACTTC

J gene: TRBJ1-5
clone size: few
D gene: NA
V gene: TRBV27
CDR3 protein: CASSLNGQLGDQPQHF
CDR3 DNA: TGTGCCAGCAGTTTAAACGGACAGTTAGGGGATCAGCCCCAGCATTTT

J gene: TRBJ1-5
clone size: NA
D gene: NA
V gene: TRBV12-3/TRBV12-4
CDR3 protein: CASSFPRSPQHF
CDR3 DNA: TGTGCCAGCAGTTTCCCAAGATCGCCCCAGCATTTT

J gene: TRBJ2-5
clone size: few
D gene: TRBD1
V gene: TRBV10-1
CDR3 protein: CASSDGTAQETQYF
CDR3 DNA: TGCGCCAGCAGTGATGGGACAGCACAAGAGACCCAGTACTTC

J gene: TRBJ2-7
clone size: few
D gene: TRBD1
V gene: TRBV29-1
CDR3 protein: CSVDRTGAGYEQYF
CDR3 DNA: TGCAGCGTTGATAGGACAGGGGCGGGGTACGAGCAGTACTTC

J gene: TRBJ2-4
clone size: few
D gene: TRBD2
V gene: TRBV5-1
CDR3 protein: CASSLAGGKNIQYF
CDR3 DNA: TGCGCCAGCAGCTTAGCGGGAGGGAAAAACATTCAGTACTTC

J gene: TRBJ1-5
clone size: NA
D gene: TRBD1
V gene: TRBV28
CDR3 protein: CASSSPETGGHQPQHF
CDR3 DNA: TGTGCCAGCAGTTCTCCGGAGACAGGGGGGCATCAGCCCCAGCATTTT

J gene: TRBJ1-1
clone size: NA
D gene: NA
V gene: TRBV12-3/TRBV12-4
CDR3 protein: CASSLQGGTEAFF
CDR3 DNA: TGTGCCAGCAGTTTGCAGGGTGGGACTGAAGCTTTCTTT

J gene: TRBJ1-1
clone size: NA
D gene: TRBD1
V gene: TRBV27
CDR3 protein: CATKGQGAGSEAFF
CDR3 DNA: TGTGCCACCAAGGGACAGGGGGCGGGCTCGGAAGCTTTCTTT

J gene: TRBJ2-7
clone size: NA
D gene: NA
V gene: TRBV7-8
CDR3 protein: CASSLNARDKPLEQYF
CDR3 DNA: TGTGCCAGCAGCTTAAATGCCCGGGACAAACCGCTCGAGCAGTACTTC

J gene: TRBJ2-2
clone size: NA
D gene: NA
V gene: TRBV29-1
CDR3 protein: CSVDWRGTGGELFF
CDR3 DNA: TGCAGCGTTGATTGGAGGGGGACCGGCGGGGAGCTGTTTTTT

J gene: TRBJ2-3
clone size: NA
D gene: TRBD2
V gene: TRBV5-1
CDR3 protein: CASSSLADFGDTQYF
CDR3 DNA: TGCGCCAGCAGCTCTCTAGCGGACTTTGGAGATACGCAGTATTTT

J gene: TRBJ2-1
clone size: NA
D gene: NA
V gene: TRBV24-1
CDR3 protein: CATSDPSKFNEQFF
CDR3 DNA: TGTGCCACCAGTGACCCTTCAAAGTTTAATGAGCAGTTCTTC

J gene: TRBJ2-7
clone size: NA
D gene: TRBD1
V gene: TRBV28
CDR3 protein: CASRPWTGNYEQYF
CDR3 DNA: TGTGCCAGCAGGCCATGGACAGGGAACTACGAGCAGTACTTC

J gene: TRBJ1-5
clone size: NA
D gene: NA
V gene: TRBV7-9
CDR3 protein: CASSSYYSNQPQHF
CDR3 DNA: TGTGCCAGCAGCTCCTACTATAGCAATCAGCCCCAGCATTTT

J gene: TRBJ1-1
clone size: few
D gene: NA
V gene: TRBV7-2
CDR3 protein: CASSSPMNTEAFF
CDR3 DNA: TGTGCCAGCAGCTCCCCGATGAACACTGAAGCTTTCTTT

J gene: TRBJ1-4
clone size: few
D gene: NA
V gene: TRBV28
CDR3 protein: CASSLGQSPEKLFF
CDR3 DNA: TGTGCCAGCAGTTTAGGACAGAGCCCCGAAAAACTGTTTTTT